The T cell receptor (beta chain) under discussion was sequenced for a study of tumor-infiltrating lymphocytes in primary liver carcinoma. Overall study: Samples had roughly 3.65 to 8 million productive TCRbeta reads, comparable between tissue types. Study results and limitations: Because the samples were bulk unsorted, the study did not compare CD4+ and CD8+ repertoires.

Germline CDR1 and CDR2: SGHVS and FQNEAQ. The V end was cut by 4 bases, the J end by 2 bases, with 12 bases between. The CDR3 has 14 amino acids. Total RNA amounting to 450 to 550 ng was the source from which TCR beta cDNA was made with a constant-region primer. TCR beta libraries came from three nested multiplex PCR rounds using slightly modified ARM-PCR. The opening two PCR rounds, around 9 cycles each, paired TRBV1-TRBV30 forward primers with a C-beta reverse primer. TCRdb itself ran the multiplex PCR reads through MiXCR, one entry per CDR3 protein. The data hold about 310,000 distinct CDR3 sequences, with around three fifths observed a single time. Ten or more counts support this clonotype. Its specificity is not known. Blood RNA was derived from unsorted whole blood, and germline DNA was extracted too. No treatment had been given to the patients, who were chronically infected with HBV. Surgery was preceded by the collection of 3.5 to 4.5 milliliters of peripheral blood.

The sample consisted of peripheral blood. The chain links TRBV7-8 to TRBJ2-7; D unclear. The TCR was taken from a woman younger than 45 with primary liver carcinoma and hepatitis B virus infection. The CDR3 sequence is CASSSLSAPYEQYF. The DNA for the CDR3 is TGTGCCAGCAGCTCGCTCTCGGCACCCTACGAGCAGTACTTC.